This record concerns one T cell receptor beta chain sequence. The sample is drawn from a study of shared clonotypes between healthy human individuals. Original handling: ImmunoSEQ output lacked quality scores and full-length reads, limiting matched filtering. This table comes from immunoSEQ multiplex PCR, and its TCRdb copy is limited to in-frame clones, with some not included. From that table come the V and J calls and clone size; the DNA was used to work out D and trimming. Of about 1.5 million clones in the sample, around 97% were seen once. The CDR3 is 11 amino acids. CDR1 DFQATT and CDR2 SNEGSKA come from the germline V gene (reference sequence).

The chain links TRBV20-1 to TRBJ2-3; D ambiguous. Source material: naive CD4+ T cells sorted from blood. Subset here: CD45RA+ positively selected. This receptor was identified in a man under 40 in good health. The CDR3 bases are TGCACCGGGTCATCGTCAGATACGCAGTATTTT. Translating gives CTGSSSDTQYF.